These T cell receptor beta chains were read from a single sample in a study of cytomegalovirus exposure and HLA in healthy donors. Clones were read by immunoSEQ multiplex PCR, and TCRdb kept only the in-frame ones, dropping some. The sample holds roughly 150,000 clones, about 80% seen once. The sample taken for sequencing was PBMCs. All receptors derive from a woman aged 45-60 years in good health and CMV-seropositive. The conserved cysteine and the conserved F or W are not part of the CDR3 here. Each record gives: J gene, V gene, clone size, CDR3 protein. Clone size is stated in some rows and not others, as once, few, many or a class when expanded.

TRBJ2-5 TRBV7-9 . SSSRGETQY
TRBJ2-1 TRBV7-9 . ATWATRAEQF
TRBJ2-1 TRBV20-1 once SAYSGGEQF
TRBJ1-2 TRBV9 . ASSVAQGSRTGYT
TRBJ2-2 TRBV4-2 . ASSQVSVNTGELF
TRBJ2-7 TRBV4-3 . ASSQGRLAGYEQY
TRBJ1-1 TRBV7-9 once ASSPRQGSSTEAF
TRBJ1-4 TRBV6-6 . ASSYFGHRNEKLF
TRBJ2-7 TRBV7-9 few ASSLGTYEQY
TRBJ1-5 TRBV6-1 . ASSTVRQGMPQH
TRBJ1-6 TRBV10-3 . AINAAVNSPLH
TRBJ1-6 TRBV7-9 . ASSLGSDSPLH
TRBJ2-3 TRBV4-2 . ASSQEDRGYTDTQY
TRBJ2-2 TRBV18 . ASSPQQGISGELF
TRBJ2-3 TRBV11-2 . ASSSLAGSTDTQY
TRBJ2-7 TRBV5-1 few ASSLARGAYEQY
TRBJ2-7 TRBV6-1 . ASSTERRGPYEQY
TRBJ1-2 TRBV18 . ASSPSGQNYGYT
TRBJ1-6 TRBV5-1 . ASSSQGEQGISPLH
TRBJ1-5 TRBV30 once AWSLGAGQPQH
TRBJ1-5 TRBV5-4 . ASSRGVGDNQPQH
TRBJ2-3 TRBV6-1 few ASSEESRSTDTQY
TRBJ2-1 TRBV5-1 . ASWGGLGNEQF